Listed below are T cell receptor beta chains from one sample, sequenced in a study of blood T cell repertoires in COVID-19. Data came from immunoSEQ multiplex PCR; TCRdb stores just in-frame clones and leaves some out. The sample yields 300,000 to 350,000 clones, about nine tenths seen once. The material sequenced was peripheral blood. The origin of the receptors is a man between 18 and 35 years old with active or convalescent COVID-19. CDR3s include the opening cysteine and the closing phenylalanine or tryptophan. Each record gives: V gene, clone size, D gene, J gene, CDR3 DNA, CDR3 protein. The D gene is left open where the match is weak. Some rows have no size entry. The others give once, few or many, or a class for an expanded clone.

TRBV28	-	TRBD1	TRBJ2-3	TGTGCCAGCAGTTTAGCATCACAGGGGAGAGATACGCAGTATTTT	CASSLASQGRDTQYF
TRBV7-2	few	-	TRBJ1-4	TGTGCCAGCAGCGTACAGGGTGGTGAAAAACTGTTTTTT	CASSVQGGEKLFF
TRBV5-4	-	TRBD2	TRBJ2-5	TGTGCCAGCAGCCCTGGGAGGGGCGGGAGTCAAGAGACCCAGTACTTC	CASSPGRGGSQETQYF
TRBV5-1	-	TRBD1	TRBJ1-6	TGCGCCAGCAGCTTGATACCACCGGGACAGGGGGCGTCAGGTTCACCCCTCCACTTT	CASSLIPPGQGASGSPLHF
TRBV14	-	TRBD1	TRBJ2-1	TGTGCCAGCAGCCAAGGCCGGGACAGGGGGCCGGTCCCCGACAATGAGCAGTTCTTC	CASSQGRDRGPVPDNEQFF
TRBV10-2	-	-	TRBJ2-5	TGCGCCAGCAAGCGTCGGGCAGGGACTGTGGGTTGGGAGACCCAGTACTTC	CASKRRAGTVGWETQYF
TRBV4-1	few	-	TRBJ1-1	TGCGCCAGCAGCCCGACAGTGAACACTGAAGCTTTCTTT	CASSPTVNTEAFF
TRBV28	-	TRBD1	TRBJ2-7	TGTGCCAGCAGTCCCCCGGGACAGAACTACGAGCAGTACTTC	CASSPPGQNYEQYF
TRBV29-1	-	-	TRBJ1-2	TGCAGCGTCGTTGGGGAGTCCGGGAATGGCTACACCTTC	CSVVGESGNGYTF
TRBV3-1/TRBV3-2	-	TRBD2	TRBJ2-1	TGTGCCAGCAGCGAGACTAGCGGGGACTACTACAATGAGCAGTTCTTC	CASSETSGDYYNEQFF
TRBV7-9	-	-	TRBJ2-3	TGTGCCAGCAGCCCCCTGATGTCCCTTCAAACTATCACAGATACGCAGTATTTT	CASSPLMSLQTITDTQYF
TRBV7-6	-	TRBD1	TRBJ2-2	TGTGCCAGCAGCCTACTAGGACAGGGGGCCGTCGGGGAGCTGTTTTTT	CASSLLGQGAVGELFF
TRBV19	-	TRBD2	TRBJ2-1	TGTGCCAGTAGTGCCAGCGGGGGGGCCTACAATGAGCAGTTCTTC	CASSASGGAYNEQFF
TRBV18	-	-	TRBJ1-1	TGTGCCAGCTATCCGGGTCAGGGAAGCACTGAAGCTTTCTTT	CASYPGQGSTEAFF
TRBV20-1	-	-	TRBJ2-7	TGCAGTGCTAGTTTACGACAGACCGTCTCCTACGAGCAGTACTTC	CSASLRQTVSYEQYF
TRBV19	-	-	TRBJ1-2	TGTGCCAGTACCGCTACGGGACGGGAGGACTATGGCTACACCTTC	CASTATGREDYGYTF
TRBV4-2	-	-	TRBJ2-3	TGTGCCAGCAGCCAAGGGAGGACAGATACGCAGTATTTT	CASSQGRTDTQYF
TRBV19	-	-	TRBJ1-5	TGTGCCAGTAGGAGAAAAGGGGTCAATCAGCCCCAGCATTTT	CASRRKGVNQPQHF
TRBV20-1	-	TRBD2	TRBJ2-3	TGCAGTGCTAGTGGCGCGGGGGGGCCCACAGATACGCAGTATTTT	CSASGAGGPTDTQYF
TRBV4-2	-	-	TRBJ2-7	TGTGCCAGCAGCCAAGAATCAGGGTCCTACGAGCAGTACTTC	CASSQESGSYEQYF
TRBV13	-	-	TRBJ1-1	TGTGCCAGCTGGGAGGCCGACAAGTTGAACACTGAAGCTTTCTTT	CASWEADKLNTEAFF
TRBV6-5	-	-	TRBJ2-7	TGTGCCAGCAGTTACGACGCGGGCACCCCCTACGAGCAGTACTTC	CASSYDAGTPYEQYF
TRBV20-1	-	TRBD2	TRBJ2-7	TGCAGTGCTAGTGGGACTAGCGCACACGAGCAGTACTTC	CSASGTSAHEQYF
TRBV27	-	-	TRBJ2-3	TGTGCCAGCAGGGGCCATAGTACAGATACGCAGTATTTT	CASRGHSTDTQYF
TRBV29-1	-	TRBD2	TRBJ2-7	TGCAGCGTTAGGCTTTCGCCCGTGGCGGGAGGGTACGAGCAGTACTTC	CSVRLSPVAGGYEQYF
TRBV18	-	-	TRBJ1-1	TGTGCCAGCTCACCACGTAGCCTCACTGAAGCTTTCTTT	CASSPRSLTEAFF
TRBV7-9	-	-	TRBJ2-4	TGTGCCAGCAGCAGTGAACTGGAGGGAGCCAAAAACATTCAGTACTTC	CASSSELEGAKNIQYF
TRBV7-2	-	-	TRBJ1-2	TGTGCCAGCAGCTTGGATGGGCGAGCCTATGGCTACACCTTC	CASSLDGRAYGYTF
TRBV2	-	TRBD2	TRBJ2-7	TGTGCCACCCTGAGGGACGGGGGGTCATACGAGCAGTACTTC	CATLRDGGSYEQYF
TRBV10-3	-	-	TRBJ2-5	TGTGCCATCAAGTCTAGCTCCCCCCAAGAGACCCAGTACTTC	CAIKSSSPQETQYF
TRBV11-2	-	TRBD1	TRBJ2-3	TGTGCCAGCAGCTCTTACAGGGGGCGGGCAGATACGCAGTATTTT	CASSSYRGRADTQYF
TRBV5-6	-	TRBD2	TRBJ2-3	TGTGCCAGCAGCTTGGCAGTAGCGGGGGGGCAGGCAGATACGCAGTATTTT	CASSLAVAGGQADTQYF
TRBV18	-	-	TRBJ1-5	TGTGCCAGCTCCCCATCAGCCCTACAGGGATGGTATAGCAATCAGCCCCAGCATTTT	CASSPSALQGWYSNQPQHF
TRBV5-5	-	-	TRBJ2-3	TGTGCCAGCAGCTTGGGAAACAGGACAGATACGCAGTATTTT	CASSLGNRTDTQYF
TRBV28	-	TRBD2	TRBJ2-2	TGTGCCAGCAGACAGGGACTAGCGGGCACCGGGGAGCTGTTTTTT	CASRQGLAGTGELFF